This section outlines one T cell receptor beta chain sequence together with its context. Its target antigen remains unknown. A much larger clone lies a single base off, so this may be a read error. Bulk unsorted tissue served as the source for RNA extraction, and RNA quality was assessed using a NanoDrop ND-1000 and an Agilent 2100. All donors had newly diagnosed lung cancer, had not received prior chemotherapy, and were admitted for thoracic surgery in China between August and November 2014. The study excluded patients who had received radiotherapy or chemotherapy before or who had another cancer at the same time. Pieces of surgical tissue measuring about 1-2 cm3 were kept in RNAlater solution and stored at -80 degrees C until use. This sample is drawn from a study of tumor and adjacent non-tumor tissue in lung cancer listed by TCRdb under 2018. With regard to the full study: Of the cohort, around eleven patients had adenocarcinoma, 2 had squamous cell carcinoma and 1 had small cell lung cancer. Sequencing generated a total of some 130 million productive TCRbeta reads, averaging roughly 4.3 million reads per sample. TCRbeta CDR3 sequencing was performed on thirty paired specimens, with one tumor sample and one normal lung sample collected per patient. The roughly 15 patients were aged about 30 to 76 years, included approximately ten men and 5 women, and had TNM stage I to III disease. The study compared bulk TCRbeta repertoires between lung tumor tissue and matched distant non-tumor lung tissue from 15 or so lung cancer patients. What the study reported, not specific to this receptor: Peripheral blood was not sequenced, so blood TCRbeta repertoires in these lung cancer patients were not examined. A significantly larger cumulative share of the repertoire was made up by the top 100 clones in normal lung than in tumor tissue. Only about 15 patients were in the cohort, and the authors stated that larger samples and more detailed clinical data are needed. The sequencing platform is not named in the methods, and unique molecular identifiers are not mentioned. Tumor tissue showed significantly greater TCR diversity (inverse Simpson) than normal lung tissue (about 400 vs 180, P = 0.0075, Mann-Whitney U test). Significantly higher TCR diversity was found in younger patients, and higher tumor TCR diversity was associated with shorter overall and disease-free survival.

Library prep was done by multiplex PCR. Sequencing was performed on an Illumina HiSeq 2500. TCRbeta libraries were built by three rounds of nested PCR using primers (Table S4), following protocols modified from ARM-PCR. Before sequencing, PCR products of 200-500 bp were excised from the gel and purified with the QIAquick gel extraction kit. On the study's bioinformatics: Trimmomatic was used to clean the reads, FLASH was used to merge the reads into complete CDR3 sequences, and MiTCR was used to assign the reads to V(D)J germline segments. Clonal diversity was calculated as the inverse Simpson's index using VDJtools. In-frame sequences without a premature stop codon were defined as productive reads. Through fastp at Q25 and MiXCR, TCRdb rebuilt clones from the public reads, retaining in-frame beta chains. Each record represents a unique CDR3 protein, reported with the most common genes and DNA among its rows. The V and J calls, along with clone size, are taken from TCRdb and not from the paper's own processing. The sample table contains 91,000 or so distinct CDR3 sequences; only one count was recorded for about 67% of them. The ten largest clones take up about a sixth of the sample.

CDR1 and CDR2 were assigned from the germline V gene (reference sequence) as GTSNPN and SVGIG. The CDR3 starts with the cysteine, ends with the phenylalanine, and has 14 residues. The retained sequence is limited to the CDR3, 42 bases, with the frame set at the first base. Relative to germline, V is missing 4 bases and J is missing 4 bases, with 7 bases of the junction outside any gene match. The chain is made from TRBV30 and TRBJ1-5; 7 nucleotides in the junction match TRBD1. Sequenced material: lung tumor tissue. This receptor was identified in a man in his fifties or sixties with non-small cell lung cancer. The CDR3 loop reads CAWNPQQGNQPQHF. The nucleotide sequence reads TGTGCCTGGAACCCTCAACAGGGGAATCAGCCCCAGCATTTT.